This T cell receptor beta chain came from a study of cytomegalovirus exposure and HLA in healthy donors. The PCR contained 60 Vbeta and 13 Jbeta primers. Measured with immunoSEQ multiplex PCR; TCRdb has only the in-frame clones, and not every one. The sample features 50,000 or so clones, with approximately 13% in its top ten. V was clipped by 3 bases and J by 7 bases, with 16 bases between them. CDR1 and CDR2 from the germline V gene are MDHEN and SYDVKM. The CDR3 extends over 15 amino acids. Though probably carrying unrecorded immune exposures, donors were nominally healthy at sampling. This clonotype originated in a woman aged 55-75 years in good health and CMV-seropositive. V usage is TRBV28 and J usage is TRBJ1-5; possible D gene TRBD1, 5 bases. Sequencing input: PBMCs. CDR3 bases: TGTGCCAGCAGTTTGAACGGACGGGGGAACCAGCCCCAGCATTTT. Translated: CASSLNGRGNQPQHF.